Listed below are T cell receptor beta chains from one sample, sequenced in a study of blood T cell repertoires in COVID-19. Profiled with immunoSEQ multiplex PCR; TCRdb holds only in-frame clones, not every one. Among under 350,000 clones listed, 80% to 90% were seen once. Material: peripheral blood. All receptors derive from a woman aged 50 to 60 who had recovered from COVID-19. Each CDR3 is given with its conserved first and last residue. D genes are given only for firm matches. A row's size may be missing; if present it is once, few, many or a size class.

J: TRBJ1-5
size: -
V: TRBV2
D: TRBD1
CDR3: CASSPTGLSNQPQHF
DNA: TGTGCCAGCAGTCCGACAGGGCTTAGCAATCAGCCCCAGCATTTT

J: TRBJ1-3
size: -
V: TRBV27
D: -
CDR3: CASSPRGEGLMFGNTIYF
DNA: TGTGCCAGCAGTCCTCGCGGGGAGGGACTAATGTTTGGAAACACCATATATTTT

J: TRBJ2-7
size: -
V: TRBV14
D: TRBD2
CDR3: CASSHLPSGGPGEQYF
DNA: TGTGCCAGCAGCCACCTTCCTAGCGGGGGGCCGGGGGAGCAGTACTTC

J: TRBJ2-7
size: -
V: TRBV27
D: TRBD1
CDR3: CASSPQGVNEQYF
DNA: TGTGCCAGCAGCCCACAGGGGGTAAACGAGCAGTACTTC

J: TRBJ2-1
size: -
V: TRBV6-4
D: TRBD2
CDR3: CASSDSSGAGGRREQFF
DNA: TGTGCCAGCAGTGACTCAAGCGGGGCGGGAGGGCGACGCGAGCAGTTCTTC

J: TRBJ1-1
size: -
V: TRBV28
D: TRBD1
CDR3: CASSRTPTGANTEAFF
DNA: TGTGCCAGCAGTCGTACCCCGACAGGGGCGAACACTGAAGCTTTCTTT

J: TRBJ1-4
size: -
V: TRBV7-6
D: -
CDR3: CASSPRRQANEKLFF
DNA: TGTGCCAGCAGCCCCCGAAGGCAGGCTAATGAAAAACTGTTTTTT

J: TRBJ1-2
size: -
V: TRBV19
D: TRBD1
CDR3: CASTAGDGTGGLFGYTF
DNA: TGTGCCAGTACGGCAGGGGACGGGACAGGGGGTTTATTTGGCTACACCTTC

J: TRBJ1-3
size: -
V: TRBV9
D: -
CDR3: CASSARLGNTIYF
DNA: TGTGCCAGCAGCGCCCGGTTGGGAAACACCATATATTTT

J: TRBJ2-1
size: once
V: TRBV10-3
D: TRBD2
CDR3: CAISEALAGELSYNEQFF
DNA: TGTGCCATCAGTGAGGCACTAGCGGGGGAACTCTCCTACAATGAGCAGTTCTTC

J: TRBJ2-3
size: -
V: TRBV4-3
D: TRBD2
CDR3: CASSHRLAGDKDTQYF
DNA: TGCGCCAGCAGCCACCGACTAGCGGGGGATAAAGATACGCAGTATTTT

J: TRBJ2-1
size: -
V: TRBV6-5
D: TRBD2
CDR3: CASSSTTSGSHNEQFF
DNA: TGTGCCAGCAGTTCCACCACTAGCGGGAGCCACAATGAGCAGTTCTTC

J: TRBJ2-1
size: -
V: TRBV2
D: -
CDR3: CASSEDRANYNEQFF
DNA: TGTGCCAGCAGTGAAGACAGAGCCAACTACAATGAGCAGTTCTTC

J: TRBJ2-2
size: -
V: TRBV9
D: -
CDR3: CASSVQGQNTGELFF
DNA: TGTGCCAGCAGCGTCCAGGGACAGAACACCGGGGAGCTGTTTTTT

J: TRBJ1-6
size: -
V: TRBV28
D: TRBD1
CDR3: CASSWTGAHSPLHF
DNA: TGTGCCAGCAGTTGGACAGGGGCTCATTCACCCCTCCACTTT

J: TRBJ1-2
size: -
V: TRBV6-5
D: -
CDR3: CASSYEGDGYTF
DNA: TGTGCCAGCAGTTACGAAGGGGATGGCTACACCTTC

J: TRBJ2-7
size: -
V: TRBV3-1/TRBV3-2
D: -
CDR3: CASSQWGVGYSYEQYF
DNA: TGTGCCAGCAGCCAATGGGGCGTAGGATACTCCTACGAGCAGTACTTC

J: TRBJ1-1
size: once
V: TRBV2
D: TRBD1
CDR3: CASRRTGEITEAFF
DNA: TGTGCCAGCAGGCGGACAGGGGAGATCACTGAAGCTTTCTTT

J: TRBJ2-2
size: -
V: TRBV29-1
D: -
CDR3: CSARGTGELFF
DNA: TGCAGCGCGAGGGGCACCGGGGAGCTGTTTTTT

J: TRBJ1-2
size: -
V: TRBV7-8
D: -
CDR3: CASSSFVENYGYTF
DNA: TGTGCCAGCAGTTCTTTTGTGGAGAACTATGGCTACACCTTC

J: TRBJ2-1
size: -
V: TRBV7-2
D: TRBD2
CDR3: CASSFRLAGGPTSNEQFF
DNA: TGTGCCAGCAGCTTCAGACTAGCGGGAGGGCCGACCAGCAATGAGCAGTTCTTC

J: TRBJ1-1
size: -
V: TRBV7-9
D: -
CDR3: CASSSTPNTEAFF
DNA: TGTGCCAGCAGCTCGACACCGAACACTGAAGCTTTCTTT

J: TRBJ1-2
size: -
V: TRBV29-1
D: TRBD1
CDR3: CSVGGTEYGYTF
DNA: TGCAGCGTTGGGGGGACAGAATATGGCTACACCTTC

J: TRBJ2-3
size: once
V: TRBV4-3
D: -
CDR3: CASSQDRTEVDTQYF
DNA: TGCGCCAGCAGCCAAGATAGGACGGAGGTGGATACGCAGTATTTT

J: TRBJ2-4
size: -
V: TRBV28
D: -
CDR3: CASSFPTSGDIQYF
DNA: TGTGCCAGCAGTTTTCCCACCTCGGGAGACATTCAGTACTTC

J: TRBJ1-3
size: -
V: TRBV28
D: -
CDR3: CASSFTQTGYTGNTIYF
DNA: TGTGCCAGCAGTTTCACTCAAACAGGGTACACTGGAAACACCATATATTTT

J: TRBJ1-1
size: -
V: TRBV10-3
D: TRBD1
CDR3: CATLGQENTEAFF
DNA: TGTGCCACCCTTGGACAGGAGAACACTGAAGCTTTCTTT

J: TRBJ2-7
size: -
V: TRBV3-1/TRBV3-2
D: TRBD1
CDR3: CASSQGHGTAYEQYF
DNA: TGTGCCAGCAGCCAGGGACACGGGACAGCCTACGAGCAGTACTTC

J: TRBJ2-1
size: -
V: TRBV24-1
D: -
CDR3: CATSGFLGRNNEQFF
DNA: TGTGCCACCAGTGGGTTCTTAGGGAGAAACAATGAGCAGTTCTTC

J: TRBJ1-2
size: -
V: TRBV28
D: TRBD1
CDR3: CASRDRVYGYTF
DNA: TGTGCCAGTAGGGACAGGGTCTATGGCTACACCTTC

J: TRBJ2-2
size: -
V: TRBV3-1/TRBV3-2
D: -
CDR3: CASSHIDSSNTGELFF
DNA: TGTGCCAGCAGCCATATAGACAGCTCGAACACCGGGGAGCTGTTTTTT

J: TRBJ2-7
size: -
V: TRBV28
D: TRBD1
CDR3: CASSFPDRAYEQYF
DNA: TGTGCCAGCAGTTTCCCGGACAGGGCCTACGAGCAGTACTTC

J: TRBJ1-6
size: -
V: TRBV7-3
D: TRBD1
CDR3: CASSIGQGRDSPLHF
DNA: TGTGCCAGCAGCATCGGACAGGGAAGGGATTCACCCCTCCACTTT

J: TRBJ2-7
size: -
V: TRBV19
D: TRBD2
CDR3: CASSIEGLAGDRSYEQYF
DNA: TGTGCCAGTAGTATAGAAGGACTAGCGGGAGATCGATCCTACGAGCAGTACTTC

J: TRBJ2-5
size: -
V: TRBV24-1
D: -
CDR3: CATSESGEETQYF
DNA: TGTGCCACCAGTGAATCAGGGGAAGAGACCCAGTACTTC

J: TRBJ1-2
size: once
V: TRBV27
D: -
CDR3: CASSPTGTTTIGYTF
DNA: TGTGCCAGCAGTCCAACGGGGACTACGACTATCGGCTACACCTTC